This entry lists 19 T cell receptor beta chains sequenced from one sample in a study of shared clonotypes between healthy human individuals. The data were produced by immunoSEQ multiplex PCR, yet TCRdb's version contains in-frame clones alone and is incomplete. The sample consists of approximately 1,500,000 clones, around 97% of them appearing once. The sequencing sample was made of naive CD4+ T cells sorted from blood. As to subset: CD45RA+ positively selected. The receptors originated from a man under 40 in good health.

This chain links TRBV28 with TRBJ1-2; no reliable D call. Trimming took off 6 bases at V and 3 bases at J, with 14 bases between the two ends. The CDR3 sequence is 14 residues long. Germline V lookup: CDR1 MDHEN, CDR2 SYDVKM. CDR3 protein: CASSQPGRYYGYTF. In DNA form, the CDR3 reads TGTGCCAGCAGCCAACCCGGACGGTACTATGGCTACACCTTC.

The chain recombines TRBV10-3 with TRBJ1-1; TRBD1 aligns across 8 bases. This CDR3 spans 13 amino acids. V shed 10 bases and J 0 bases; nucleotides not matched to a gene: 4. In germline, CDR1 is ENHRY, CDR2 SYGVKD. The CDR3 spells CASSDRVNTEAFF. CDR3 sequence (DNA): TGTGCCAGCTCGGACAGGGTGAACACTGAAGCTTTCTTT.

This clone was found once. This rearrangement joins TRBV21-1 to TRBJ1-5; the table calls TRBD1, which could not be checked here. TRBV21-1 is a listed pseudogene. CDR3 length: 15 amino acids. CDR3 amino acids: CASSPTGASNQPQHF. CDR3 bases: TGTGCCAGCAGCCCAACAGGGGCTAGCAATCAGCCCCAGCATTTT.

The chain couples TRBV5-6 to TRBJ2-5, with D possibly matching TRBD1 (6 bases). The CDR3 has 12 residues. V lost 4 bases and J 8 bases, leaving 12 bases between the germline ends. The germline V gene has CDR1 SGHDT and CDR2 YYEEEE. CDR3: CASSTVQGTQYF. Written as DNA, the CDR3 is TGTGCCAGCAGCACCGTACAGGGAACCCAGTACTTC. The full variable domain, in which reference TRBV5-6 and TRBJ2-5 provide the parts outside the CDR3, is DAGVTQSPTHLIKTRGQQVTLRCSPKSGHDTVSWYQQALGQGPQFIFQYYEEEERQRGNFPDRFSGHQFPNYSSELNVNALLLGDSALYLCASSTVQGTQYFGPGTRLLVL.

The chain combines TRBV7-9 with TRBJ2-7; 11 nucleotides agree with TRBD2. Germline loops: CDR1 SEHNR, CDR2 FQNEAQ (reference sequence). The CDR3 loop spans 17 amino acids. Trimming cost V 2 bases and J 1 base; bases outside gene matches: 7. In DNA form, the CDR3 reads TGTGCCAGCAGCTTAACCTTAGGGACTAGCGGATCCTACGAGCAGTACTTC. Protein: CASSLTLGTSGSYEQYF.

CDR3 protein: CASSRIEETQYF. The CDR3 coding sequence is TGTGCCAGCAGCCGAATCGAAGAGACCCAGTACTTC. The V call is TRBV7-9, the J call TRBJ2-5, with D uncertain. The CDR3 length is 12 residues. The germline V gene encodes CDR1 SEHNR and CDR2 FQNEAQ (reference sequence). Trimming stripped 5 bases from V and 3 bases from J, with 7 bases between.

V usage is TRBV19 and J usage is TRBJ2-2; no reliable D call. The CDR3 has 16 residues. Germline loops: CDR1 LNHDA, CDR2 SQIVND (reference sequence). V shed 3 bases and J shed 5 bases, with 16 bases lying between them. CDR3 sequence reads: CASSISILLLTGELFF. Written as DNA, the CDR3 is TGTGCCAGTAGTATTAGTATCCTTTTATTGACCGGGGAGCTGTTTTTT. Full variable domain (rest looked up from reference TRBV19 and TRBJ2-2): DGGITQSPKYLFRKEGQNVTLSCEQNLNHDAMYWYRQDPGQGLRLIYYSQIVNDFQKGDIAEGYSVSREKKESFPLTVTSAQKNPTAFYLCASSISILLLTGELFFGEGSRLTVL.

The V gene is TRBV18, the J gene TRBJ2-7, with 9 bases lining up with TRBD2. Germline lookup yields CDR1 KGHSH and CDR2 LQKENI. The CDR3 runs to 20 residues. The junction had 17 bases not matched to a gene; V was cut back by 2 bases and J by 0 bases. CDR3 sequence reads: CASSPLNPAGGTSSSYEQYF. The CDR3 region has the DNA TGTGCCAGCTCACCATTGAATCCAGCGGGAGGTACCTCAAGCTCCTACGAGCAGTACTTC.

The chain recombines TRBV19 with TRBJ2-6; the D is unclear. Germline V CDR1 and CDR2: LNHDA, SQIVND (reference sequence). This CDR3 region has 15 residues. Trimming left V 6 bases short and J 0 bases short, with 9 bases between. The CDR3 loop reads CASRSFSSGANVLTF. The CDR3 nucleotides are TGTGCCAGTAGGTCCTTCTCCTCTGGGGCCAACGTCCTGACTTTC.

The chain couples TRBV2 to TRBJ2-5; 8 bases are a match to TRBD1. CDR3 length: 14 residues. Germline CDR1 is SNHLY and CDR2 is FYNNEI. The J segment lost 3 bases and the V segment lost 8 bases, leaving 8 bases of the junction unmatched. This CDR3 is CASQETGAKETQYF. The CDR3 region has the DNA TGTGCCAGCCAGGAGACAGGGGCGAAAGAGACCCAGTACTTC.

This chain connects TRBV6-5 to TRBJ2-5; perhaps TRBD1 as D (6 bases). V was clipped by 8 bases and J by 5 bases, with 15 bases between them. The CDR3 runs 13 residues. Per the germline V gene, CDR1 is MNHEY and CDR2 is SVGAGI. In DNA form, the CDR3 reads TGTGCCAGCCGAGAGCAGGGGCGGGAGACCCAGTACTTC. This sequence encodes CASREQGRETQYF.

The rearrangement links TRBV10-3 to TRBJ2-2; 7 bases align to TRBD2. With 2 bases clipped from V and 3 bases from J, the junction kept 0 bases outside the gene matches. In germline, CDR1 is ENHRY, CDR2 SYGVKD. The CDR3 is made up of 14 amino acids. CDR3 in DNA: TGTGCCATCAGTGAGGCGGGGGACACCGGGGAGCTGTTTTTT. Protein: CAISEAGDTGELFF.

V is TRBV28 and J is TRBJ2-7, with 10 bases aligning to TRBD2. The CDR3 has 17 residues. CDR1 and CDR2 from the germline V gene are MDHEN and SYDVKM. J lost 0 bases, V lost 7 bases, and 12 bases had no gene match. The CDR3 spells CASNPSGRAYDSYEQYF. The CDR3 coding sequence is TGTGCCAGCAACCCAAGCGGGAGGGCCTACGACTCCTACGAGCAGTACTTC. Combining the CDR3 with reference TRBV28 and TRBJ2-7 gives the whole variable domain DVKVTQSSRYLVKRTGEKVFLECVQDMDHENMFWYRQDPGLGLRLIYFSYDVKMKEKGDIPEGYSVSREKKERFSLILESASTNQTSMYLCASNPSGRAYDSYEQYFGPGTRLTVT.

The genes are TRBV10-2 and TRBJ1-2; TRBD1 matches at 9 bases. The V segment lost 4 bases and the J segment 5 bases; nucleotides outside the gene matches: 8. In germline, CDR1 is WSHSY, CDR2 SAAADI. This CDR3 is 15 amino acids long. The CDR3 DNA is TGCGCCAGCAGTGTCCCGGACAGGGGAAAGTATGGCTACACCTTC. Translating gives CASSVPDRGKYGYTF.

The V gene is TRBV5-1, the J gene TRBJ2-5, with TRBD1 identical over 9 bases. V lost 4 bases to trimming and J lost 2 bases; unmatched junction nucleotides: 6. Germline V gene lookup returns CDR1 SGHRS and CDR2 YFSETQ. CDR3 length: 15 amino acids. CDR3 in amino acids: CASSPGTGKQETQYF. CDR3 bases: TGCGCCAGCAGCCCCGGGACAGGGAAACAAGAGACCCAGTACTTC.

Comments on this clone: Other DNA sequences in the sample encode the same CDR3. J is TRBJ2-7 and V is TRBV9; the match to TRBD2 covers 7 bases. The V gene's germline CDR1 is SGDLS and CDR2 YYNGEE. V was pared by 2 bases and J by 2 bases, with 1 base of the junction left unmatched. The CDR3 length is 13 residues. CDR3 residues: CASSVGLAYEQYF. DNA for the CDR3: TGTGCCAGCAGCGTTGGACTAGCCTACGAGCAGTACTTC.

The V and J genes are TRBV12-2 and TRBJ2-1; the table names TRBD2, a call not compared with the DNA. TRBV12-2 is a pseudogene. The CDR3 totals 16 residues. CDR3 bases: TGTGCAAGTCGCTTTCGCCCCAGCGGGAGGACAAATGAGCAGTTCTTC. Translating gives CASRFRPSGRTNEQFF.

The V and J genes are TRBV2 and TRBJ2-7; D unclear. Per the germline V gene, CDR1 is SNHLY and CDR2 is FYNNEI. V dropped 3 bases and J dropped 4 bases, with 10 bases sitting between them. The CDR3 spans 13 residues. The chain's CDR3 is CASSEQALYEQYF. The CDR3, as DNA: TGTGCCAGCAGTGAGCAGGCTCTATACGAGCAGTACTTC.

J is TRBJ2-7 and V is TRBV4-2; 9 nucleotides line up with TRBD2. Per the germline V gene, CDR1 is LGHNA and CDR2 is YNFKEQ. Trimming cost V 0 bases and J 3 bases; bases outside gene matches: 6. The length of the CDR3 is 16 residues. The chain's CDR3 is CASSQDRLAGDYEQYF. In DNA form, the CDR3 reads TGTGCCAGCAGCCAAGATCGATTAGCGGGAGACTACGAGCAGTACTTC.